This T cell receptor beta chain was sequenced during a study of T cells after yellow fever vaccination. Study information: The fractions with low cell numbers were processed using SMART-Seq v4 Ultra Low Input.

Template switching with 5'RACE generated the TCR cDNA and added a universal primer site and UMIs. TCRdb reprocessed the 5' RACE reads via MiXCR and lists one record per CDR3 protein. The data contain 150,000 to 200,000 distinct CDR3 sequences, about 11% of them seen just once; the ten biggest clones take up 30% to 45%. This clonotype has only a few counts. Its antigen is not identified. Points from the study as a whole: On re-exposure, the response was weaker but peaked faster, at day 5 versus 15. Re-detected after boosting: most primary clones, almost 97% of CD4 and under 90% of CD8.

Trimming left V 1 base short and J 2 bases short, with 10 bases between. CDR3 length equals 15 residues. Germline V gives CDR1 LGHNA, CDR2 YSLEER. The V gene is TRBV4-3, the J gene TRBJ2-3, with D hard to call. The sequencing here drew on CD8+ T cells sorted from PBMCs, taken 15 days after the yellow fever booster vaccination. The sequence was collected from a man between 18 and 29 years old who received the YFV17D yellow fever vaccine. CDR3 loop: CASSQGVLFTDTQYF. The CDR3 DNA is TGCGCCAGCAGCCAAGGGGTCCTATTCACAGATACGCAGTATTTT.